These 14 T cell receptor beta chains originate from one sample sequenced in a study of T-cell memory formation after mild COVID-19. TCRdb used MiXCR to reprocess the 5' RACE reads, holding one entry per CDR3 protein. The table includes some 200,000 distinct CDR3 sequences, about 21% detected once. Sequencing used PBMCs or a T cell subset sorted from them (not recorded which). The receptor source for this set is an adult woman who had mild COVID-19 (a few samples of this study predate the infection). Cell type and time point are not known.

The chain couples TRBV20-1 to TRBJ2-1; the D is unclear. V was shortened by 6 bases and J by 2 bases, with 5 bases between the two germline ends. Germline lookup yields CDR1 DFQATT and CDR2 SNEGSKA (reference sequence). The CDR3 loop spans 11 amino acids. The CDR3, as DNA: TGCAGTGCGAGCACCTACAATGAGCAGTTCTTC. Its translation: CSASTYNEQFF.

The V and J genes are TRBV9 and TRBJ2-3; D may match TRBD1 or TRBD2 (5 bases each). Trimming stripped 4 bases from V and 9 bases from J, with 15 bases between. Germline V lookup: CDR1 SGDLS, CDR2 YYNGEE. The CDR3 length is 13 residues. CDR3 residues: CASSPPGGPTQYF. The CDR3 DNA reads TGTGCCAGCAGCCCTCCTGGGGGTCCAACGCAGTATTTT.

This clonotype was seen at least ten times. This chain joins TRBV12-3 or TRBV12-4 and TRBJ2-1; D remains unclear. The CDR3 extends over 13 amino acids. V was cut by 5 bases and J by 3 bases, with 8 bases left in between. CDR3 in DNA: TGTGCCAGCAGTCCGTCAATCTACAATGAGCAGTTCTTC. Translating gives CASSPSIYNEQFF.

The chain is built from TRBV12-3 or TRBV12-4 and TRBJ2-3, with D possibly being TRBD2 (5 bases). Trimming took 6 bases from V and 4 from J, leaving 17 bases between them. CDR3 length equals 15 residues. The CDR3 DNA reads as TGTGCCAGCAGCTCAGGAGTAGCGTTCCCAGATACGCAGTATTTT. Translation gives CASSSGVAFPDTQYF.

The table lists this clonotype with many counts. The chain recombines TRBV5-6 with TRBJ1-5; no firm D call. The V gene lost 0 bases and the J gene lost 3 bases, with 4 bases spanning the gap. Germline V gene data show CDR1 as SGHDT and CDR2 as YYEEEE. This CDR3 has 13 residues. CDR3 nucleotide sequence: TGTGCCAGCAGCTTGGGGTACAATCAGCCCCAGCATTTT. It is translated as CASSLGYNQPQHF.

This chain joins TRBV7-9 and TRBJ2-5; D unresolved. Trimming left V 0 bases short and J 14 bases short, with 10 bases between. Germline V gene lookup returns CDR1 SEHNR and CDR2 FQNEAQ (reference sequence). The CDR3 runs to 11 residues. CDR3 sequence: CASSLAYSQYF. The DNA of the CDR3 is TGTGCCAGCAGCTTAGCCTACTCGCAATACTTC.

This clonotype was found a few times. This sequence joins TRBV5-6 and TRBJ1-1; TRBD1 might be the D (6 bases). V was clipped by 0 bases and J by 7 bases, with 13 bases between them. Germline V gene data show CDR1 as SGHDT and CDR2 as YYEEEE. The length of the CDR3 is 14 residues. This chain's CDR3 is CASSLGTAPNEAFF. The CDR3 region has the DNA TGTGCCAGCAGCTTGGGGACAGCACCCAATGAAGCTTTCTTT.

The chain uses TRBV29-1 and TRBJ2-7; 9 positions match TRBD1. V shed 1 base, J shed 3 bases, and the junction held 7 bases outside the gene matches. CDR1 and CDR2 (germline): SQVTM, ANQGSEA. The CDR3 spans 15 residues. In DNA, the CDR3 is TGCAGCGTTGAAGGGGGGGACAGGGAGGACTACGAGCAGTACTTC. Translating gives CSVEGGDREDYEQYF.

The chain recombines TRBV7-3 with TRBJ1-5, with D perhaps matching TRBD1 (5 bases). This CDR3 contains 15 residues. V lost 4 bases to trimming and J lost 6 bases, with 16 bases between them. CDR1 SGHTA and CDR2 FQGTGA come from the germline V gene. CDR3 in DNA: TGTGCCAGCAGCTCCACTGGGGGTAGGGGTCAGCCCCAGCATTTT. This translates into CASSSTGGRGQPQHF.

This rearrangement joins TRBV5-1 to TRBJ2-7; D remains ambiguous. Germline CDR1 and CDR2: SGHRS and YFSETQ. The CDR3 has 16 residues. V was pared by 0 bases and J by 4 bases, with 17 bases between. In nucleotides, the CDR3 is TGCGCCAGCAGCTTGGTTTCGAGAACAGATCCGTACGAGCAGTACTTC. Amino acids: CASSLVSRTDPYEQYF.

The V gene is TRBV20-1, the J gene TRBJ2-3; 7 bases agree with TRBD2. CDR1 and CDR2 from the germline V gene are DFQATT and SNEGSKA (reference sequence). The CDR3 totals 14 residues. Trimming removed 3 bases from V and 2 bases from J; junction bases left unmatched: 5. CDR3 in DNA: TGCAGTGCTAGTCAGGGAGGGCCCACAGATACGCAGTATTTT. It encodes CSASQGGPTDTQYF.

The chain joins TRBV20-1 to TRBJ2-3; 7 bases map to TRBD1. V was pared by 4 bases and J by 5 bases, with 3 bases of the junction left unmatched. Germline V gene data show CDR1 as DFQATT and CDR2 as SNEGSKA (reference sequence). The CDR3 consists of 12 residues. The CDR3 nucleotides are TGCAGTGCTACCTACAGGGGAGATACGCAGTATTTT. It yields the protein CSATYRGDTQYF.

In its sample, this clonotype was seen a few times. DNA of the CDR3: TGTGCCACCAGTGACACCACAGGGTCGGGAGAGACCCAGTACTTC. Translated, it gives CATSDTTGSGETQYF. This sequence joins TRBV24-1 and TRBJ2-5; possible D gene TRBD1, 6 bases. The germline V and J ends were trimmed by 4 bases and 4 bases, with 15 bases remaining between them. Germline loops: CDR1 KGHDR, CDR2 SFDVKD. This CDR3 contains 15 residues.

The DNA for the CDR3 is TGTGCCAGCAACCAGGACGGGACAGATACGCAGTATTTT. This encodes CASNQDGTDTQYF. This chain joins TRBV6-5 and TRBJ2-3; the D is unclear. This CDR3 has 13 amino acids. The V end lost 7 bases, the J end lost 3 bases, and 11 bases lay between the germline ends. Germline CDR1 reads MNHEY; CDR2 reads SVGAGI.